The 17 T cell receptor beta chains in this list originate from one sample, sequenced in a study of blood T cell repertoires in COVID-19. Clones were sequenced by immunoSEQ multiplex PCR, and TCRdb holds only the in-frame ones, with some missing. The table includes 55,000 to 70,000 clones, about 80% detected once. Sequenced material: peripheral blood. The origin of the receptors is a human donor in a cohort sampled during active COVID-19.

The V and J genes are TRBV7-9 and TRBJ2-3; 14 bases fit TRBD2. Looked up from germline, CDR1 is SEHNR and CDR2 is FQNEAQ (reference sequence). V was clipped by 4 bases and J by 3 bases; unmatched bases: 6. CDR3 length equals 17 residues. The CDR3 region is CASSSGTSGSFTDTQYF. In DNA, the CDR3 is TGTGCCAGCAGCTCGGGGACTAGCGGGAGTTTTACAGATACGCAGTATTTT.

The CDR3, as DNA: TGTGCCAGTAGTCTCCCGGGCTACGAGCAGTACTTC. Translation gives CASSLPGYEQYF. This chain links TRBV19 with TRBJ2-7; no reliable D call. This CDR3 has 12 residues. Germline-derived CDR1 and CDR2 are LNHDA and SQIVND (reference sequence). Trimming stripped 5 bases from V and 3 bases from J, with 8 bases between.

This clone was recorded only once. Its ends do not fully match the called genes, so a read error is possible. The CDR3 DNA is TGTGCTAGCAGCTCGCCCCTAGCGTCCGGGGAGCTGTTTTTT. Translated, it gives CASSSPLASGELFF. J is TRBJ2-2 and V is TRBV7-7; maybe TRBD2 (6 bases). CDR1 SSHAT and CDR2 FNYEAQ come from the germline V gene (reference sequence). The CDR3 has 14 residues.

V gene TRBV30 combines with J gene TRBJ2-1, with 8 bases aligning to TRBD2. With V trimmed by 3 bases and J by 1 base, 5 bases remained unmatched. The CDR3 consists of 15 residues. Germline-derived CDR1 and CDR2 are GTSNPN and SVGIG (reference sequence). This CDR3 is CAWSEIAGSYNEQFF. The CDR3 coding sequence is TGTGCCTGGAGCGAAATAGCGGGGTCCTACAATGAGCAGTTCTTC.

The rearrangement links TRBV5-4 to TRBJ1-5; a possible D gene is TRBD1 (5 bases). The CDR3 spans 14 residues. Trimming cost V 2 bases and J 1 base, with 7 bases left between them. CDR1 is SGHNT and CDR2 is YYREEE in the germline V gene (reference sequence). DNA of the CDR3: TGTGCCAGCAGCTTCGGGGGAAGCAATCAGCCCCAGCATTTT. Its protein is CASSFGGSNQPQHF.

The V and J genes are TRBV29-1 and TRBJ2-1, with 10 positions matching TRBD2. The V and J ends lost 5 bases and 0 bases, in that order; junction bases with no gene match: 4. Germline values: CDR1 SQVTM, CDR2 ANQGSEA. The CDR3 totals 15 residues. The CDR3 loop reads CSVLLAGDSYNEQFF. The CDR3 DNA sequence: TGCAGCGTTCTGCTAGCGGGGGACTCCTACAATGAGCAGTTCTTC.

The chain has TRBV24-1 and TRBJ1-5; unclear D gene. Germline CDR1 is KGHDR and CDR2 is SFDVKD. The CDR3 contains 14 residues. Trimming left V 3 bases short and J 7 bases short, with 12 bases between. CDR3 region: CATSDVGEIQPQHF. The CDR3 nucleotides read TGTGCCACCAGTGATGTCGGGGAGATCCAGCCCCAGCATTTT.

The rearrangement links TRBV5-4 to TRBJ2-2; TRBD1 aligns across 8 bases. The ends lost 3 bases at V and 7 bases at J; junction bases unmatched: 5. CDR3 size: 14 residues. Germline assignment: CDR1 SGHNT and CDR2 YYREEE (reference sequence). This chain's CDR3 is CASSYNRGNGELFF. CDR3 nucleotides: TGTGCCAGCAGCTATAACAGGGGGAACGGGGAGCTGTTTTTT.

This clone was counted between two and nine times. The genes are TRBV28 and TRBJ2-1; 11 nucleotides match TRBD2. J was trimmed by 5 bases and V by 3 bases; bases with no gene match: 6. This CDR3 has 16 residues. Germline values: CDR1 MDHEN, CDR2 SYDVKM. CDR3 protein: CASSFTSGGIDNEQFF. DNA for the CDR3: TGTGCCAGCAGTTTTACTAGCGGGGGTATCGACAATGAGCAGTTCTTC.

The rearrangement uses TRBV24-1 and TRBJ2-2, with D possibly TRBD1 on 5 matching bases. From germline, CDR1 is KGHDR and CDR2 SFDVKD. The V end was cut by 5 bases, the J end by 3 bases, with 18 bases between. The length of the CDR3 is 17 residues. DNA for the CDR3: TGTGCCACCAGTGGGGATGGGGCGACAGCCTACACCGGGGAGCTGTTTTTT. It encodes CATSGDGATAYTGELFF.

In DNA, the CDR3 is TGTGCCAGCAGCCCGGATGGGGGGGTCAGCGAGCAGTACTTC. Its translation: CASSPDGGVSEQYF. V usage is TRBV7-2 and J usage is TRBJ2-7; 7 bases are a match to TRBD2. The germline CDR1 and CDR2 sequences are SGHTA and FQGNSA. Trimming removed 5 bases from V and 6 bases from J; junction bases left unmatched: 10. The CDR3 covers 14 residues.

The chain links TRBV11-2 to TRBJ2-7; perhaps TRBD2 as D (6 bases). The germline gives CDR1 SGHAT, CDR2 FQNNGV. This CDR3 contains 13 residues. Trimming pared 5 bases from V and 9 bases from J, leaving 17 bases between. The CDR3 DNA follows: TGTGCCAGCAGCAAGTTCCGGGACGGGGGGCAGTACTTC. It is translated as CASSKFRDGGQYF.

The CDR3, as DNA: TGTGCCAGCAGCCAAGGCGCCCCTGAGCAGTTCTTC. This gives the protein CASSQGAPEQFF. The V and J genes are TRBV3-1 (or the pseudogene TRBV3-2) and TRBJ2-1; unclear D gene. The CDR3 spans 12 residues. Between the trimmed V and J ends, which lost 1 base and 9 bases, there was a span of 7 bases. Germline values: CDR1 LGHDT, CDR2 YNNKEL (reference sequence).

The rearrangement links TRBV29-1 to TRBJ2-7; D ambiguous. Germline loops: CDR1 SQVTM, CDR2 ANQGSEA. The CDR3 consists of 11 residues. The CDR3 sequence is CRRNRDYEQYF. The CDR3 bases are TGCCGTCGGAACAGAGACTACGAGCAGTACTTC.

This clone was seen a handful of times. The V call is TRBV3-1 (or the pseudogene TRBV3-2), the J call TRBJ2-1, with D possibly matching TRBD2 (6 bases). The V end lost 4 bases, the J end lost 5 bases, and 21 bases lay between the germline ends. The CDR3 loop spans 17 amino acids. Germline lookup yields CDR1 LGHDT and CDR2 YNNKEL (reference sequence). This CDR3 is CASSPNPGVAPHNEQFF. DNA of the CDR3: TGTGCCAGCAGCCCCAACCCGGGGGTAGCGCCACACAATGAGCAGTTCTTC.

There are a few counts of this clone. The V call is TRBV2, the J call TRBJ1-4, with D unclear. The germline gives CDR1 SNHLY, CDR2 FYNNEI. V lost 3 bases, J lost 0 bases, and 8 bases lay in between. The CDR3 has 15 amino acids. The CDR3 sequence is CASSDWAATNEKLFF. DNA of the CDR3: TGTGCCAGCAGTGATTGGGCAGCAACTAATGAAAAACTGTTTTTT.

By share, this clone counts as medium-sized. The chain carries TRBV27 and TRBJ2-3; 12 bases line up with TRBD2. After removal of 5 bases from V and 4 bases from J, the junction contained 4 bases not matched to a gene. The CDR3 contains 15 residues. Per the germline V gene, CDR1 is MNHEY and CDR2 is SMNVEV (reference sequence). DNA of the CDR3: TGTGCCAGCAGTGAATGGACTAGCGGGGCAGATACGCAGTATTTT. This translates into CASSEWTSGADTQYF.